The rows below give T cell receptor beta chains drawn from one sample of a study of OX40 agonist ivuxolimab in advanced cancers. Sequencing was performed with immunoSEQ multiplex PCR; in TCRdb, only in-frame clones are kept and a portion is missing. The sample holds about 38,000 clones, roughly 82% seen once. The sample here was CD4+ or CD8+ T cells sorted from blood, taken in a trial of the OX40 agonist ivuxolimab. These TCRs come from an adult with an advanced solid tumor such as melanoma, head and neck, liver or kidney cancer. CDR3s include the opening cysteine and the closing phenylalanine or tryptophan. Each record gives: CDR3 DNA, CDR3 protein, D gene, clone size, V gene, J gene. A D gene is named only where the DNA matches it firmly. The listing skips clone size in some rows; elsewhere it reads once, few, many or a size class.

CDR3nt: TGTGCCAGCAGCTTAGGCGGCCTTGGGGAGACCCAGTACTTC; CDR3aa: CASSLGGLGETQYF; d_gene: .; abundance: .; v_gene: TRBV7-7; j_gene: TRBJ2-5
CDR3nt: TGTGCCAGCAGTTACCCCAGACAGGGGCTCTACAATGAGCAGTTCTTC; CDR3aa: CASSYPRQGLYNEQFF; d_gene: TRBD1; abundance: .; v_gene: TRBV6-5; j_gene: TRBJ2-1
CDR3nt: TGTGCCAGCAAGGAGGCAAACATTCAGTACTTC; CDR3aa: CASKEANIQYF; d_gene: .; abundance: few; v_gene: TRBV11-2; j_gene: TRBJ2-4
CDR3nt: TGCGCCAGCAGCCAAGATTTGGAGCTAGCGGGTGGGTTCGGTACGCAGTATTTT; CDR3aa: CASSQDLELAGGFGTQYF; d_gene: TRBD2; abundance: .; v_gene: TRBV4-3; j_gene: TRBJ2-3
CDR3nt: TGTGCCAGCAGTGAGACCGGCTGGGGCTACACCTTC; CDR3aa: CASSETGWGYTF; d_gene: .; abundance: few; v_gene: TRBV6-1; j_gene: TRBJ1-2
CDR3nt: TGTGCCAGCAGCGCTAAGGACGGGGCCTCCTACAATGAGCAGTTCTTC; CDR3aa: CASSAKDGASYNEQFF; d_gene: .; abundance: .; v_gene: TRBV5-4; j_gene: TRBJ2-1
CDR3nt: TGCGCCAGCACCTCGGGACTAGCGGGACTTGTGAACACCGGGGAGCTGTTTTTT; CDR3aa: CASTSGLAGLVNTGELFF; d_gene: TRBD2; abundance: .; v_gene: TRBV4-1; j_gene: TRBJ2-2
CDR3nt: TGTGCCAGCAGCCGCAGAGGGACTAGCGGGAGGGCGACTGAGCAGTTCTTC; CDR3aa: CASSRRGTSGRATEQFF; d_gene: TRBD2; abundance: .; v_gene: TRBV11-3; j_gene: TRBJ2-1
CDR3nt: TGTGCCAGCAGCTTGGGGACAGCGGGCACCGGGGAGCTGTTTTTT; CDR3aa: CASSLGTAGTGELFF; d_gene: .; abundance: .; v_gene: TRBV5-6; j_gene: TRBJ2-2
CDR3nt: TGTGCCAGCAGCCTGCTAGCGGGAGTTCTTGGCACCGGGGAGCTGTTTTTT; CDR3aa: CASSLLAGVLGTGELFF; d_gene: TRBD2; abundance: .; v_gene: TRBV7-9; j_gene: TRBJ2-2
CDR3nt: TGTGCCAGTAGTGAAGGGACTAGCGGGGGCACAGATACGCAGTATTTT; CDR3aa: CASSEGTSGGTDTQYF; d_gene: TRBD2; abundance: few; v_gene: TRBV19; j_gene: TRBJ2-3
CDR3nt: TGTGCCAGCAGCCGACTTCTAGCGGGACTGGACGAGCAGTACTTC; CDR3aa: CASSRLLAGLDEQYF; d_gene: TRBD2; abundance: few; v_gene: TRBV11-2; j_gene: TRBJ2-7
CDR3nt: TGTGCCAGCAGCCCAGGGGCTAGGGAGACCCAGTACTTC; CDR3aa: CASSPGARETQYF; d_gene: .; abundance: .; v_gene: TRBV11-2; j_gene: TRBJ2-5
CDR3nt: TGTGCCAGCAGTCCTCGACTAGTCTATGAGCAGTTCTTC; CDR3aa: CASSPRLVYEQFF; d_gene: .; abundance: .; v_gene: TRBV27; j_gene: TRBJ2-1
CDR3nt: TGTGCCAGCAGCTTAGGTTTTCGGGGCGGGAAAGAGACCCAGTACTTC; CDR3aa: CASSLGFRGGKETQYF; d_gene: .; abundance: .; v_gene: TRBV7-9; j_gene: TRBJ2-5
CDR3nt: TGTGCCAGCCACAACCGGGACAGAACAAACTCCTACGAGCAGTACTTC; CDR3aa: CASHNRDRTNSYEQYF; d_gene: TRBD1; abundance: .; v_gene: TRBV18; j_gene: TRBJ2-7
CDR3nt: TGTGCCAGCAGCTTAAGTAGGGAGACCCAGTACTTC; CDR3aa: CASSLSRETQYF; d_gene: .; abundance: .; v_gene: TRBV7-6; j_gene: TRBJ2-5
CDR3nt: TGTGCCACACAGGGGCGCAAAAACATTCAGTACTTC; CDR3aa: CATQGRKNIQYF; d_gene: TRBD1; abundance: .; v_gene: TRBV7-9; j_gene: TRBJ2-4
CDR3nt: TGTGCCAGCAGTTTGGAGGGCAGGGGATACGAGCAGTACTTC; CDR3aa: CASSLEGRGYEQYF; d_gene: .; abundance: .; v_gene: TRBV27; j_gene: TRBJ2-7
CDR3nt: TGTGCCAGCCGGGACGGGCATTCACCCCTCCACTTT; CDR3aa: CASRDGHSPLHF; d_gene: .; abundance: .; v_gene: TRBV19; j_gene: TRBJ1-6
CDR3nt: TGTGCCAGCGGCTATACAGGGGCAGGGGGCTACACCTTC; CDR3aa: CASGYTGAGGYTF; d_gene: TRBD1; abundance: few; v_gene: TRBV4-2; j_gene: TRBJ1-2
CDR3nt: TGCGCCAGCAGCGAACTGACAGGGAACTACGAGCAGTACTTC; CDR3aa: CASSELTGNYEQYF; d_gene: TRBD1; abundance: .; v_gene: TRBV5-1; j_gene: TRBJ2-7
CDR3nt: TGTGCCAGCACCGCAACCGCGGTGGGGGGTGGTGGCACCATATATTTT; CDR3aa: CASTATAVGGGGTIYF; d_gene: .; abundance: .; v_gene: TRBV2; j_gene: TRBJ1-3
CDR3nt: TGCGCCAGCAAGGAGGGGGGCGACGCGAATGAAAAACTGTTTTTT; CDR3aa: CASKEGGDANEKLFF; d_gene: .; abundance: few; v_gene: TRBV5-1; j_gene: TRBJ1-4
CDR3nt: TGTGCCAGTAGGGGCAGGGGTAAAGAGACCCAGTACTTC; CDR3aa: CASRGRGKETQYF; d_gene: .; abundance: .; v_gene: TRBV19; j_gene: TRBJ2-5
CDR3nt: TGTGCCAGTAGTACCTCAGGATACGAGCAGTACTTC; CDR3aa: CASSTSGYEQYF; d_gene: .; abundance: medium-sized; v_gene: TRBV19; j_gene: TRBJ2-7
CDR3nt: TGTGCCAGTAACGGGGAAGCTTCGAATGAGCAGTTCTTC; CDR3aa: CASNGEASNEQFF; d_gene: .; abundance: .; v_gene: TRBV19; j_gene: TRBJ2-1
CDR3nt: TGTGCCAGCAGCTTTTCACGGGTCGGGGACACTGAAGCTTTCTTT; CDR3aa: CASSFSRVGDTEAFF; d_gene: .; abundance: .; v_gene: TRBV7-2; j_gene: TRBJ1-1
CDR3nt: TGCGCCAGCAGCCAAGCCCGGACATCAAACTATGGCTACACCTTC; CDR3aa: CASSQARTSNYGYTF; d_gene: .; abundance: few; v_gene: TRBV4-1; j_gene: TRBJ1-2
CDR3nt: TGTGCCAGCAGTCCCAGGGGTTACTACGAGCAGTACTTC; CDR3aa: CASSPRGYYEQYF; d_gene: .; abundance: once; v_gene: TRBV6-5; j_gene: TRBJ2-7
CDR3nt: TGTGCCAGCAGTTACTGGGCCCTGACTAACTATGGCTACACCTTC; CDR3aa: CASSYWALTNYGYTF; d_gene: .; abundance: .; v_gene: TRBV6-5; j_gene: TRBJ1-2
CDR3nt: TGTGCCAGCAGCTACGGACAGGGGGCGTTTGGCTACACCTTC; CDR3aa: CASSYGQGAFGYTF; d_gene: TRBD1; abundance: few; v_gene: TRBV13; j_gene: TRBJ1-2
CDR3nt: TGTGCCAGCAGCTTGTCCGGGAGTCTGTCAGATACGCAGTATTTT; CDR3aa: CASSLSGSLSDTQYF; d_gene: .; abundance: once; v_gene: TRBV5-4; j_gene: TRBJ2-3
CDR3nt: TGTGCCAGCAGCTTAGTCCCTTTGGATACCGGGGAGCTGTTTTTT; CDR3aa: CASSLVPLDTGELFF; d_gene: .; abundance: .; v_gene: TRBV7-2; j_gene: TRBJ2-2
CDR3nt: TGCGCCAGCAGAGGACTAGAATCCGGGGAGCTGTTTTTT; CDR3aa: CASRGLESGELFF; d_gene: TRBD2; abundance: few; v_gene: TRBV10-1; j_gene: TRBJ2-2
CDR3nt: TGTGCCAGCAGCTTAGGATACGGATCTGGAAACACCATATATTTT; CDR3aa: CASSLGYGSGNTIYF; d_gene: .; abundance: medium-sized; v_gene: TRBV7-6; j_gene: TRBJ1-3
CDR3nt: TGTGCCAGCAGTCCCCGACCCGACACTGAAGCTTTCTTT; CDR3aa: CASSPRPDTEAFF; d_gene: .; abundance: .; v_gene: TRBV6-6; j_gene: TRBJ1-1
CDR3nt: TGTGCCAGCAGCCCTGGGGGCGGGAAGGACATTCAGTACTTC; CDR3aa: CASSPGGGKDIQYF; d_gene: .; abundance: once; v_gene: TRBV9; j_gene: TRBJ2-4
CDR3nt: TGTGCCAGCATCTTGAGCGGGGGAATCTCCTACGAGCAGTACTTC; CDR3aa: CASILSGGISYEQYF; d_gene: TRBD2; abundance: once; v_gene: TRBV2; j_gene: TRBJ2-7
CDR3nt: TGTGCCAGCAGCCCCGACAGGGCGAGCACAGATACGCAGTATTTT; CDR3aa: CASSPDRASTDTQYF; d_gene: TRBD1; abundance: .; v_gene: TRBV7-2; j_gene: TRBJ2-3
CDR3nt: TGTGCCAGCAGTTATAACAGCCACCCCTACGAGCAGTACTTC; CDR3aa: CASSYNSHPYEQYF; d_gene: .; abundance: once; v_gene: TRBV6-5; j_gene: TRBJ2-7
CDR3nt: TGTGCCAGTAGTATAGGGAGGACAGCCTCCTACGAGCAGTACTTC; CDR3aa: CASSIGRTASYEQYF; d_gene: .; abundance: .; v_gene: TRBV19; j_gene: TRBJ2-7
CDR3nt: TGTGCCAATCACCTCGTCCAGGGACTAGCGGGAGTCCCCAGCTCCTACAATGAGCAGTTCTTC; CDR3aa: CANHLVQGLAGVPSSYNEQFF; d_gene: TRBD2; abundance: .; v_gene: TRBV19; j_gene: TRBJ2-1
CDR3nt: TGTGCCAGCAGTGGACTAGCGGGAGGGAGCTCCTACAATGAGCAGTTCTTC; CDR3aa: CASSGLAGGSSYNEQFF; d_gene: TRBD2; abundance: .; v_gene: TRBV6-4; j_gene: TRBJ2-1